Below, 9 T cell receptor beta chains from the same sample are listed, as sequenced in a study of blood T cell repertoires in COVID-19. The assay was immunoSEQ multiplex PCR, and TCRdb's table has in-frame clones only and misses some. This table holds 60,000 or so clones, 82% found once. The sample comprised peripheral blood. Receptors originate from a human donor in a cohort sampled during active COVID-19.

The chain recombines TRBV2 with TRBJ2-3; a possible D gene is TRBD2 (5 bases). Germline V gene lookup returns CDR1 SNHLY and CDR2 FYNNEI. The CDR3 extends over 14 amino acids. V gave up 4 bases and J gave up 4 bases, with 12 bases separating them. The CDR3 here is CASSGTRGSDTQYF. CDR3 coding DNA: TGTGCCAGCAGTGGAACTAGAGGATCAGATACGCAGTATTTT.

The V and J genes are TRBV5-6 and TRBJ2-5; TRBD1 agrees at 7 bases. The V gene end was trimmed by 2 bases and the J gene end by 4 bases; junction bases not matched to a gene: 11. The CDR3 consists of 16 residues. In germline, CDR1 is SGHDT, CDR2 YYEEEE. CDR3 nucleotides: TGTGCCAGCAGCTTTTGGGCAGGGGGAACTGGAGAGACCCAGTACTTC. Protein product: CASSFWAGGTGETQYF.

V gene TRBV7-9 combines with J gene TRBJ2-5; no clear D gene. V dropped 3 bases and J dropped 4 bases, with 12 bases sitting between them. CDR1 and CDR2 from the germline V gene are SEHNR and FQNEAQ (reference sequence). The length of the CDR3 is 14 residues. CDR3 sequence reads: CASSLARRGETQYF. The CDR3 DNA is TGTGCCAGCAGCTTGGCCCGGAGAGGAGAGACCCAGTACTTC.

CDR3 sequence: CATSTSGGADTQYF. The CDR3 bases are TGTGCCACCTCTACTAGCGGGGGGGCCGATACGCAGTATTTT. V gene TRBV7-9 combines with J gene TRBJ2-3; 13 bases map to TRBD2. Germline V gene data show CDR1 as SEHNR and CDR2 as FQNEAQ (reference sequence). Losses at the gene ends were 10 bases for V and 6 bases for J; bases not matched to a gene: 7. This CDR3 contains 14 residues.

This clone was seen only once. V is TRBV4-2 and J is TRBJ1-4, with 7 nucleotides matching TRBD1. Germline CDR1 and CDR2: LGHNA and YNFKEQ. V shed 1 base and J 5 bases; nucleotides not matched to a gene: 4. The CDR3 is 15 residues long. In DNA form, the CDR3 reads TGTGCCAGCAGCCAAGTCGGGACAGAGAATGAAAAACTGTTTTTT. This translates into CASSQVGTENEKLFF.

This chain joins TRBV7-6 and TRBJ1-1; perhaps TRBD1 as D (6 bases). The CDR3 totals 15 residues. The V and J ends lost 5 bases and 3 bases respectively, with 16 bases between them. Germline V gene data show CDR1 as SGHVS and CDR2 as FNYEAQ. CDR3 sequence: CASSPGGEGDTEAFF. DNA for the CDR3: TGTGCCAGCAGCCCCGGGGGGGAGGGGGACACTGAAGCTTTCTTT.

This clone has a single count. Within the sample, other DNA sequences also encode this same CDR3. The chain recombines TRBV5-1 with TRBJ1-1; maybe TRBD1 (6 bases). CDR1 is SGHRS and CDR2 is YFSETQ in the germline V gene. This CDR3 region has 15 residues. V lost 0 bases and J 0 bases, leaving 9 bases between the germline ends. CDR3 loop: CASSLVQGMNTEAFF. The CDR3, as DNA: TGCGCCAGCAGCTTGGTACAGGGCATGAACACTGAAGCTTTCTTT.

The chain employs TRBV4-1 and TRBJ1-3; D not resolved. The CDR3 covers 15 residues. V lost 0 bases and J 4 bases, leaving 10 bases between the germline ends. Germline-derived CDR1 and CDR2 are MGHRA and YSYEKL. The chain's CDR3 is CASSQEKGAGNTIYF. The DNA of the CDR3 is TGCGCCAGCAGCCAAGAGAAGGGAGCCGGAAACACCATATATTTT.

This chain joins TRBV2 and TRBJ1-1, with D unresolved. Trimming stripped 5 bases from V and 5 bases from J, with 15 bases between. CDR3 length equals 14 residues. Germline CDR1 and CDR2: SNHLY and FYNNEI. The CDR3 DNA follows: TGTGCCAGCAGTAATCGGGGTGGTGTTACTGAAGCTTTCTTT. The encoded protein is CASSNRGGVTEAFF.